This passage covers 20 T cell receptor beta chains from one sample sequenced in a study of T cell responses to AZD1222 COVID-19 vaccine. The repertoire was sequenced with immunoSEQ multiplex PCR; TCRdb's copy has only in-frame clones and lacks some. The top ten clones hold 4.4% of a sample with 110,000 or so clones, 80% to 90% of them seen once. Sample: peripheral blood, taken 28 days after the second AZD1222 dose. The receptors shown here come from an adult who received the AZD1222 COVID-19 vaccine.

The chain has TRBV9 and TRBJ2-7; the match to TRBD2 covers 9 bases. Germline V CDR1 and CDR2: SGDLS, YYNGEE. Germline trimming cut 1 base from V and 2 bases from J; bases unmatched to any gene: 4. The CDR3 extends over 15 amino acids. CDR3 nucleotide sequence: TGTGCCAGCAGCGTACCCCCTAGCGGGGCCTACGAGCAGTACTTC. Its translation: CASSVPPSGAYEQYF.

The table lists this clone with a count of one. The CDR3 DNA reads as TGTGCCAGCAGCTTACGGGGCTATGGCTACACCTTC. Encoded protein: CASSLRGYGYTF. The rearrangement joins TRBV7-9 to TRBJ1-2, with D hard to call. Germline-derived CDR1 and CDR2 are SEHNR and FQNEAQ (reference sequence). The CDR3 spans 12 residues. Trimming removed 2 bases at V and 4 bases at J, with 5 bases between.

The chain uses TRBV20-1 and TRBJ2-7; D ambiguous. CDR1 DFQATT and CDR2 SNEGSKA come from the germline V gene (reference sequence). The CDR3 extends over 12 amino acids. V lost 3 bases, J lost 2 bases, and 8 bases lay in between. The CDR3 is CSASYSPYEQYF. CDR3 nucleotides: TGCAGTGCTAGTTATTCCCCCTACGAGCAGTACTTC.

This clone occurred once. This chain links TRBV28 with TRBJ2-4; D is uncertain. The V gene's germline CDR1 is MDHEN and CDR2 SYDVKM. The CDR3 sequence is 17 residues long. V shed 3 bases and J shed 2 bases, with 17 bases lying between them. This chain's CDR3 is CASSFPTQRRTKNIQYF. CDR3 sequence (DNA): TGTGCCAGCAGTTTCCCCACCCAAAGAAGAACCAAAAACATTCAGTACTTC. Full variable domain (remainder filled in from reference TRBV28 and TRBJ2-4): DVKVTQSSRYLVKRTGEKVFLECVQDMDHENMFWYRQDPGLGLRLIYFSYDVKMKEKGDIPEGYSVSREKKERFSLILESASTNQTSMYLCASSFPTQRRTKNIQYFGAGTRLSVL.

The V gene is TRBV2, the J gene TRBJ1-4, with TRBD1 matching over 9 bases. This CDR3 has 15 amino acids. CDR1 is SNHLY, CDR2 FYNNEI, per germline. J was trimmed by 8 bases and V by 5 bases; bases with no gene match: 9. The CDR3 coding sequence is TGTGCCAGCAGTTATACCGGGACAGGGTACGAAAAACTGTTTTTT. Translating gives CASSYTGTGYEKLFF.

The chain uses TRBV19 and TRBJ2-1, with D unresolved. Per the germline V gene, CDR1 is LNHDA and CDR2 is SQIVND (reference sequence). The CDR3 loop spans 17 amino acids. Trimming removed 1 base from V and 2 bases from J, with 15 bases in between. This chain's CDR3 is CASSIVPFLSTYNEQFF. The CDR3 nucleotides are TGTGCCAGTAGTATAGTCCCCTTCCTTTCTACCTACAATGAGCAGTTCTTC.

The gene calls are TRBV14 and TRBJ1-2; a weak D match, TRBD1 (5 bases). The V end was cut by 0 bases, the J end by 5 bases, with 10 bases between. CDR1 and CDR2 from the germline V gene are SGHDN and FVKESK. CDR3 length equals 14 residues. CDR3 sequence: CASSQDGGGYGYTF. CDR3 sequence (DNA): TGTGCCAGCAGCCAAGATGGCGGGGGGTATGGCTACACCTTC.

The chain joins TRBV3-1 (or the pseudogene TRBV3-2) to TRBJ1-2, with TRBD1 matching 9 bases. Germline assignment: CDR1 LGHDT and CDR2 YNNKEL (reference sequence). V lost 4 bases, J lost 9 bases, and 6 bases stayed unmatched. The CDR3 consists of 13 residues. The CDR3 loop reads CASSPGQGRSYTF. CDR3 DNA sequence: TGTGCCAGCAGCCCGGGACAGGGAAGGAGCTACACCTTC.

In its sample, this clone was seen once. The chain employs TRBV27 and TRBJ1-1, with a tentative D call TRBD1 (6 bases). CDR3 length: 15 amino acids. V shed 1 base and J shed 10 bases, with 19 bases lying between them. Germline CDR1 reads MNHEY; CDR2 reads SMNVEV (reference sequence). In DNA, the CDR3 is TGTGCCAGCAGTTTATACCGGGGGCGGACTAACGGAGCTTTCTTT. Its protein product is CASSLYRGRTNGAFF.

The V gene is TRBV9, the J gene TRBJ1-2; 9 bases align to TRBD1. This CDR3 contains 14 residues. The V gene end was trimmed by 3 bases and the J gene end by 7 bases; junction bases not matched to a gene: 7. Germline-derived CDR1 and CDR2 are SGDLS and YYNGEE. The CDR3 region is CASSASGTGSGYTF. In DNA form, the CDR3 reads TGTGCCAGCAGCGCGTCCGGGACAGGGAGTGGCTACACCTTC.

The rearrangement joins TRBV7-3 to TRBJ2-1, with unresolved D. Trimming removed 1 base from V and 7 bases from J, with 8 bases in between. The CDR3 is 13 residues long. Germline V gives CDR1 SGHTA, CDR2 FQGTGA. The CDR3 region has the DNA TGTGCCAGCAGCTTAAATTGGGATAATGAGCAGTTCTTC. It translates to CASSLNWDNEQFF. Combining the CDR3 with reference TRBV7-3 and TRBJ2-1 gives the whole variable domain GAGVSQTPSNKVTEKGKYVELRCDPISGHTALYWYRQSLGQGPEFLIYFQGTGAADDSGLPNDRFFAVRPEGSVSTLKIQRTERGDSAVYLCASSLNWDNEQFFGPGTRLTVL.

This clone was recorded only once. This chain links TRBV27 with TRBJ2-3, with TRBD2 matching over 12 bases. Trimming took 4 bases from V and 2 from J; bases not matched to a gene: 13. The CDR3 has 19 amino acids. Germline loops: CDR1 MNHEY, CDR2 SMNVEV (reference sequence). CDR3 sequence (DNA): TGTGCCAGCAGTTCTACAGGGAGCCGACTAGCGGGAGTCACAGATACGCAGTATTTT. Amino acid sequence: CASSSTGSRLAGVTDTQYF.

CDR3 amino acids: CASSFMGANTGELFF. The DNA of the CDR3 is TGTGCCAGCAGCTTTATGGGGGCTAACACCGGGGAGCTGTTTTTT. This chain connects TRBV7-2 to TRBJ2-2; maybe TRBD1 (6 bases). The length of the CDR3 is 15 residues. Looked up from germline, CDR1 is SGHTA and CDR2 is FQGNSA. Deletions cut 3 bases from V and 2 bases from J, with 10 bases between.

The chain links TRBV5-1 to TRBJ2-2; D gene unclear. CDR3 length: 12 amino acids. Trimming pared 2 bases from V and 5 bases from J, leaving 4 bases between. The V gene's germline CDR1 is SGHRS and CDR2 YFSETQ. The CDR3 loop reads CASSFGTGELFF. In DNA, the CDR3 is TGCGCCAGCAGCTTCGGGACCGGGGAGCTGTTTTTT.

The V gene is TRBV6-2 or TRBV6-3, the J gene TRBJ2-1; D remains ambiguous. Germline values: CDR1 MNHEY, CDR2 SVGEGT. V was shortened by 6 bases and J by 6 bases, with 9 bases between the two germline ends. The CDR3 consists of 12 residues. As DNA, the CDR3 is TGTGCCAGCAGCCATTTACGCAATGAGCAGTTCTTC. Its translation: CASSHLRNEQFF.

This chain connects TRBV4-3 to TRBJ2-7; D is unresolved. CDR1 and CDR2 from the germline V gene are LGHNA and YSLEER. With 0 bases removed from V and 3 bases from J, the gap between germline ends came to 12 bases. CDR3 length equals 15 residues. The CDR3 is CASSQDPSDLYEQYF. CDR3 in DNA: TGCGCCAGCAGCCAAGATCCCTCGGACCTCTACGAGCAGTACTTC.

J is TRBJ2-2 and V is TRBV7-3; 14 bases map to TRBD2. The CDR3 runs 19 residues. CDR1 is SGHTA, CDR2 FQGTGA, per germline. V trimming: 5 bases; J trimming: 1 base; junction bases outside the gene matches: 9. As DNA, the CDR3 is TGTGCCAGCAGCCCCCCCCCGGGACTAGCGGGGGAGAACACCGGGGAGCTGTTTTTT. Translating gives CASSPPPGLAGENTGELFF. Together with reference TRBV7-3 and TRBJ2-2, the CDR3 gives the full variable domain: GAGVSQTPSNKVTEKGKYVELRCDPISGHTALYWYRQSLGQGPEFLIYFQGTGAADDSGLPNDRFFAVRPEGSVSTLKIQRTERGDSAVYLCASSPPPGLAGENTGELFFGEGSRLTVL.

This rearrangement joins TRBV13 to TRBJ1-6; D is unclear. V was shortened by 1 base and J by 7 bases, with 5 bases between the two germline ends. This CDR3 region has 13 residues. Germline CDR1 reads PRHDT; CDR2 reads FYEKMQ (reference sequence). As DNA, the CDR3 is TGTGCCAGCAGCTTAGACGGGAATTCACCCCTCCACTTT. This translates into CASSLDGNSPLHF.

This clone was counted between two and nine times. This chain links TRBV2 with TRBJ1-5; no firm D call. CDR1 and CDR2 from the germline V gene are SNHLY and FYNNEI. This CDR3 is built from 15 residues. The germline V and J ends were trimmed by 6 bases and 10 bases, with 22 bases remaining between them. CDR3 sequence (DNA): TGTGCCAGCAGGGAGCAGCCTGTCTATCTGAGCCCCCAGCATTTT. Its translation is CASREQPVYLSPQHF.

The V gene is TRBV7-2, the J gene TRBJ2-3, with unresolved D. Germline V gives CDR1 SGHTA, CDR2 FQGNSA. This CDR3 is 15 amino acids long. Trimming shortened V by 2 bases and J by 4 bases, and 13 bases separated the two germline ends. CDR3 bases: TGTGCCAGCAGCTTAACGGATAGGGCAGCAGATACGCAGTATTTT. Its protein product is CASSLTDRAADTQYF.